A single sample is the source of the 25 T cell receptor beta chains below, sequenced in a study of control samples from healthy donors and cancer patients. TCRdb's table, derived via immunoSEQ multiplex PCR, lists solely in-frame clones and lacks some. The sample contains about 31,000 clones, approximately 93% of which appear only once. The sample consisted of blood. The source is a man aged 55 to 69 in good health.

This clone occurred a few times. V gene TRBV28 combines with J gene TRBJ2-7; TRBD2 might be the D (7 bases). CDR3 length equals 13 residues. Trimming removed 3 bases at V and 2 bases at J, with 8 bases between. CDR1 and CDR2 (germline): MDHEN, SYDVKM. For the CDR3, the DNA is TGTGCCAGCAGTTTCGGGGGGCCCTACGAGCAGTACTTC. Its protein product is CASSFGGPYEQYF.

The chain employs TRBV19 and TRBJ1-3; D is possibly TRBD1 (5 bases). V shed 7 bases and J shed 0 bases, with 19 bases lying between them. Germline-derived CDR1 and CDR2 are LNHDA and SQIVND (reference sequence). The CDR3 has 17 residues. As DNA, the CDR3 is TGTGCCAGTAAGGGATTACAGGTCCCCTTCTCTGGAAACACCATATATTTT. It yields the protein CASKGLQVPFSGNTIYF.

This sequence joins TRBV6-5 and TRBJ1-1, with D possibly TRBD1 on 5 matching bases. Germline CDR1 is MNHEY and CDR2 is SVGAGI. Trimming cost V 0 bases and J 7 bases, with 18 bases left between them. The CDR3 sequence is 16 residues long. CDR3 amino acids: CASSYSSGTGTSEAFF. DNA of the CDR3: TGTGCCAGCAGTTACTCGTCAGGGACTGGAACCAGTGAAGCTTTCTTT.

V usage is TRBV19 and J usage is TRBJ1-5; D unresolved. The CDR3 sequence is 16 residues long. Germline loops: CDR1 LNHDA, CDR2 SQIVND (reference sequence). Trimming shortened V by 2 bases and J by 0 bases, and 11 bases separated the two germline ends. The CDR3 protein is CASSIPLLHSNQPQHF. In DNA form, the CDR3 reads TGTGCCAGTAGTATACCGTTATTGCATAGCAATCAGCCCCAGCATTTT.

The chain carries TRBV6-5 and TRBJ2-7, with 8 bases fitting TRBD1. V shed 2 bases and J 5 bases; nucleotides not matched to a gene: 5. CDR1 is MNHEY and CDR2 is SVGAGI in the germline V gene. CDR3 size: 14 residues. CDR3 loop: CASSYGQGADEQYF. DNA for the CDR3: TGTGCCAGCAGTTACGGTCAGGGGGCGGACGAGCAGTACTTC.

The V gene is TRBV9, the J gene TRBJ1-1; D is ambiguous. The CDR3 has 15 amino acids. Germline CDR1 is SGDLS and CDR2 is YYNGEE. V gave up 2 bases and J gave up 1 base, with 12 bases separating them. The chain's CDR3 is CASSVATGSNTEAFF. The CDR3 nucleotides read TGTGCCAGCAGCGTGGCCACGGGGTCGAACACTGAAGCTTTCTTT. Combining the CDR3 with reference TRBV9 and TRBJ1-1 gives the whole variable domain DSGVTQTPKHLITATGQRVTLRCSPRSGDLSVYWYQQSLDQGLQFLIQYYNGEERAKGNILERFSAQQFPDLHSELNLSSLELGDSALYFCASSVATGSNTEAFFGQGTRLTVV.

The V and J genes are TRBV11-2 and TRBJ2-2; D remains unclear. Germline V gene data show CDR1 as SGHAT and CDR2 as FQNNGV. The length of the CDR3 is 15 residues. Trimming removed 2 bases at V and 1 base at J, with 8 bases between. The CDR3 is CASSLFVENTGELFF. The CDR3 bases are TGTGCCAGCAGCTTATTTGTGGAGAACACCGGGGAGCTGTTTTTT.

V gene TRBV19 combines with J gene TRBJ1-1, with 7 bases aligning to TRBD1. V trimming: 6 bases; J trimming: 1 base; junction bases outside the gene matches: 8. The CDR3 extends over 15 amino acids. Germline V gene sequence: CDR1 LNHDA, CDR2 SQIVND (reference sequence). This chain's CDR3 is CASRIPGQSNTEAFF. CDR3 bases: TGTGCCAGTAGGATACCGGGACAGTCGAACACTGAAGCTTTCTTT. The full variable domain, completed using reference TRBV19 and TRBJ1-1, is DGGITQSPKYLFRKEGQNVTLSCEQNLNHDAMYWYRQDPGQGLRLIYYSQIVNDFQKGDIAEGYSVSREKKESFPLTVTSAQKNPTAFYLCASRIPGQSNTEAFFGQGTRLTVV.

The V and J genes are TRBV15 and TRBJ2-4; D gene ambiguous. With 3 bases removed from V and 0 bases from J, the gap between germline ends came to 6 bases. This CDR3 comprises 14 residues. Germline V gene data show CDR1 as LNHNV and CDR2 as YYDKDF (reference sequence). The DNA for the CDR3 is TGTGCCACCAGCAGGCCGGTAGCCAAAAACATTCAGTACTTC. Protein product: CATSRPVAKNIQYF.

The rearrangement links TRBV5-1 to TRBJ2-2; D gene unclear. Germline CDR1 is SGHRS and CDR2 is YFSETQ. CDR3 size: 15 residues. V shed 6 bases and J shed 0 bases, with 12 bases lying between them. CDR3 sequence (DNA): TGCGCCAGCAAGGCAGACCTTTCGAACACCGGGGAGCTGTTTTTT. Amino acids: CASKADLSNTGELFF.

The gene calls are TRBV5-1 and TRBJ2-5; D possibly uses TRBD1 or TRBD2 (5 bases each). The CDR3 length is 16 residues. The germline V gene has CDR1 SGHRS and CDR2 YFSETQ. V gave up 7 bases and J gave up 7 bases, with 26 bases separating them. CDR3 loop: CASGETPGTAIGTQYF. Written as DNA, the CDR3 is TGCGCCAGCGGAGAAACCCCCGGGACGGCGATCGGGACCCAGTACTTC.

The chain links TRBV4-1 to TRBJ1-6; a weak D match, TRBD1 (5 bases). Germline V gene data show CDR1 as MGHRA and CDR2 as YSYEKL. The V gene lost 4 bases and the J gene lost 14 bases, with 27 bases spanning the gap. The CDR3 covers 17 residues. CDR3 coding DNA: TGCGCCAGCAGCCTCACAAGTCCCCAGGGAGGTGGGGTATCCCTCCACTTT. Translating it yields CASSLTSPQGGGVSLHF.

The chain recombines TRBV9 with TRBJ2-2; 9 bases match TRBD1. Germline values: CDR1 SGDLS, CDR2 YYNGEE. The CDR3 runs 14 residues. Losses at the gene ends were 5 bases for V and 6 bases for J; bases not matched to a gene: 5. The CDR3 region is CASSGDRVSGELFF. DNA of the CDR3: TGTGCCAGCAGTGGGGACAGGGTATCCGGGGAGCTGTTTTTT.

The chain joins TRBV10-3 to TRBJ1-2, with 7 bases matching TRBD1. The CDR3 contains 16 residues. Per germline, CDR1 ENHRY and CDR2 SYGVKD. Trimming removed 5 bases from V and 5 bases from J; junction bases left unmatched: 14. CDR3 protein: CAISFGQVPNSYGYTF. CDR3 DNA sequence: TGTGCCATCAGTTTCGGACAGGTCCCTAATTCTTATGGCTACACCTTC.

CDR3: CASSLTSGGNTDTQYF. The CDR3 DNA is TGCGCCAGCAGCTTGACTAGCGGGGGAAACACAGATACGCAGTATTTT. The genes are TRBV5-1 and TRBJ2-3, with TRBD2 identical over 11 bases. V was clipped by 1 base and J by 2 bases; unmatched bases: 3. CDR3 length equals 16 residues. Germline V gene data show CDR1 as SGHRS and CDR2 as YFSETQ.

This clone was found once. The chain links TRBV6-1 to TRBJ2-3; 10 bases fit TRBD1. Losses at the gene ends were 6 bases for V and 3 bases for J; bases not matched to a gene: 6. Germline V gene sequence: CDR1 MNHNS, CDR2 SASEGT. CDR3 size: 15 residues. CDR3 coding DNA: TGTGCCAGCAGCCGACAGGGGGCCTGGACAGATACGCAGTATTTT. Translating gives CASSRQGAWTDTQYF.

CDR3 residues: CASSQDLLAGEGEQFF. The CDR3 region has the DNA TGTGCCAGCAGCCAAGATCTTCTAGCGGGGGAGGGTGAGCAGTTCTTC. This rearrangement joins TRBV3-1 (or the pseudogene TRBV3-2) to TRBJ2-1, with 10 bases aligning to TRBD2. There are 16 residues in the CDR3. CDR1 and CDR2 (germline): LGHDT, YNNKEL (reference sequence). The junction had 8 bases not matched to a gene; V was cut back by 0 bases and J by 9 bases.

The chain joins TRBV15 to TRBJ2-3; TRBD2 aligns across 9 bases. Germline V gives CDR1 LNHNV, CDR2 YYDKDF (reference sequence). V shed 1 base, J shed 7 bases, and the junction held 6 bases outside the gene matches. This CDR3 spans 15 amino acids. The CDR3 nucleotides are TGTGCCACCAGCAGAGGGGGGACTAGCTCGAATACGCAGTATTTT. As protein: CATSRGGTSSNTQYF.

The CDR3 sequence: CAWRGQGIRNQPQHF. The CDR3 DNA sequence: TGTGCCTGGAGGGGACAGGGAATTCGCAATCAGCCCCAGCATTTT. The rearrangement joins TRBV30 to TRBJ1-5; 9 nucleotides agree with TRBD1. The CDR3 is 15 amino acids. Germline loops: CDR1 GTSNPN, CDR2 SVGIG (reference sequence). The J segment lost 2 bases and the V segment lost 3 bases, leaving 5 bases of the junction unmatched.

The J gene is TRBJ2-5, the V gene TRBV2; 8 bases align to TRBD1. With 6 bases clipped from V and 9 bases from J, the junction kept 6 bases outside the gene matches. Germline V gene lookup returns CDR1 SNHLY and CDR2 FYNNEI. The CDR3 has 12 amino acids. The CDR3 coding sequence is TGTGCCAGCAGGACAGGGGAGATCGCCCAGTACTTC. It is translated as CASRTGEIAQYF.

The chain joins TRBV6-5 to TRBJ1-1; maybe TRBD1 (6 bases). The CDR3 covers 13 residues. The germline gives CDR1 MNHEY, CDR2 SVGAGI. V was cut by 6 bases and J by 4 bases, with 12 bases left in between. CDR3 region: CASRGGYGTEAFF. The CDR3 region has the DNA TGTGCCAGCAGGGGGGGCTACGGCACTGAAGCTTTCTTT.

The chain couples TRBV6-2 or TRBV6-3 to TRBJ1-2; TRBD1 matches 7 bases. The junction had 5 bases not matched to a gene; V was cut back by 3 bases and J by 4 bases. Germline values: CDR1 MNHEY, CDR2 SVGEGT. The CDR3 has 14 amino acids. The CDR3 sequence is CASSYPGTAYGYTF. CDR3 nucleotides: TGTGCCAGCAGTTATCCCGGGACAGCCTATGGCTACACCTTC.

The chain links TRBV10-3 to TRBJ2-3, with D perhaps given as TRBD1 or TRBD2 (6 bases each). CDR1 and CDR2 from the germline V gene are ENHRY and SYGVKD. Deletions cut 3 bases from V and 1 base from J, with 11 bases between. The CDR3 is 15 amino acids. The CDR3 DNA is TGTGCCATCAGTGACCCCGGGGGCGGCACAGATACGCAGTATTTT. Amino acid sequence: CAISDPGGGTDTQYF.

This chain joins TRBV7-2 and TRBJ2-7, with TRBD1 matching 7 bases. Per the germline V gene, CDR1 is SGHTA and CDR2 is FQGNSA. The ends lost 1 base at V and 2 bases at J; junction bases unmatched: 5. The CDR3 is 15 amino acids. In DNA form, the CDR3 reads TGTGCCAGCAGCTTAGTGCGGCAGGGGGCCTACGAGCAGTACTTC. It translates to CASSLVRQGAYEQYF.

The chain joins TRBV5-1 to TRBJ1-6, with D maybe TRBD1 (5 bases). Trimming stripped 0 bases from V and 6 bases from J, with 7 bases between. Germline loops: CDR1 SGHRS, CDR2 YFSETQ. The CDR3 has 14 amino acids. CDR3 sequence reads: CASSLGQGNSPLHF. In DNA, the CDR3 is TGCGCCAGCAGCTTGGGCCAGGGTAATTCACCCCTCCACTTT.